Below, one T cell receptor (beta chain) is given with its context. What it binds is not known. V was pared by 4 bases and J by 6 bases, with 9 bases between. The CDR3 consists of 13 residues. Per the germline V gene, CDR1 is SGHVS and CDR2 is FQNEAQ. What was sequenced were expressed TCRB transcripts, since all of the isolated RNA had been reverse transcribed. Here immunoSEQ multiplex PCR was the method, and the copy in TCRdb shows in-frame clones only, minus some. The sample has about 450,000 clones, more than 9.5% seen once. The data originate from a study of beta chain features in type 1 diabetes. Study in general: Patients looked much like healthy donors when it came to age, gender and cell yields. Whole-study results and caveats: cDNA-based reads could over-represent cells with high TCR expression. A definitive answer on HLA type influencing TCRB rearrangement was not reached here. Within each of all four CD4+ subsets, Type 1 diabetes patients had TCRB CDR3s that were moderately but significantly shorter.

The chain is built from TRBV7-8 and TRBJ1-4; D call uncertain. This sequence originates from a woman aged 18-29 years in good health. Sequencing input: naive CD4+ T cells from blood. CDR3 bases: TGTGCCAGCAGCTCTAGCGGGCATGAAAAACTGTTTTTT. Protein product: CASSSSGHEKLFF.